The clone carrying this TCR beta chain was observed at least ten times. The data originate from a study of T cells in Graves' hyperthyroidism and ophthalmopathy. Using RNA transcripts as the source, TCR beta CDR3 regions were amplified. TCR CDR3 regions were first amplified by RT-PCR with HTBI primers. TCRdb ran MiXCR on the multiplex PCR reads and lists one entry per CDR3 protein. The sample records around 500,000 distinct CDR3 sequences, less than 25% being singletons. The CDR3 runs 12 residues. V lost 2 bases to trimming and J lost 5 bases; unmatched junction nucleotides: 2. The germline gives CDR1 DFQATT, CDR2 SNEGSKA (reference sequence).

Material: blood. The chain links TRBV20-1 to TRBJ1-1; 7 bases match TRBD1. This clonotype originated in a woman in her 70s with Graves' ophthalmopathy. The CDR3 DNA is TGCAGTGCTAGACGCAGGGGGACTGAAGCTTTCTTT. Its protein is CSARRRGTEAFF.